This TCR beta chain was observed in a study of shared clonotypes between healthy human individuals. Study-level information: Researchers assigned three CD4 naive, three CD4 memory, two CD8 naive and one CD8 memory plate to each donor. General study findings and limits: Generation probabilities were higher for clonotypes shared across all four sorted-subset donors than for unshared ones. Naive CD4 clonotypes were shared across several donors at 4% to 5%.

V was clipped by 3 bases and J by 4 bases, with 4 bases between them. Germline V gene data show CDR1 as ENHRY and CDR2 as SYGVKD. This CDR3 has 12 amino acids. A single count supports this clone. Its antigen is not identified. A CD45RA+ naive subset and a CD45RA-negative memory subset were split from CD4+ cells. Clones were read by immunoSEQ multiplex PCR, and TCRdb kept only the in-frame ones, dropping some. The sample lists about a million clones, around 80% occurring once. The TCR originated in a man between 18 and 29 years old in good health. Specimen: memory CD4+ T cells sorted from blood. Regarding subset: CD45RA-negative fraction. The chain combines TRBV10-3 with TRBJ1-5; D ambiguous. DNA of the CDR3: TGTGCCATCAGTGACTTTAATCAGCCCCAGCATTTT. Protein product: CAISDFNQPQHF.